This TCR beta chain was sequenced in a study of blood T cell repertoires in COVID-19. Looking at the study overall: COVID-19 samples, acute and convalescent, were from the United States, Italy and Spain. The cDNA or gDNA used as material had been derived from T cells, B-cell-depleted T cells, or PBMCs.

Trimming left V 2 bases short and J 8 bases short, with 12 bases between. The germline V gene has CDR1 LGHDT and CDR2 YNNKEL (reference sequence). The CDR3 is 13 amino acids. In the authors' methods: Estimates of nucleated cell counts were drawn from the amplification of reference gene primers. This table comes from immunoSEQ multiplex PCR, and its TCRdb copy is limited to in-frame clones, with some not included. V and J calls and clone size are those listed in that table; D and trimming were worked out from the DNA. The table lists about 520,000 clones, 80% to 90% of them singletons. This TCR was sampled from a human donor in a cohort sampled during active COVID-19. The chain is built from TRBV3-1 (or the pseudogene TRBV3-2) and TRBJ1-2; no firm D call. Sequencing used peripheral blood. The CDR3 region is CASSQTPAGGYTF. The CDR3 nucleotides read TGTGCCAGCAGCCAAACCCCCGCGGGGGGCTACACCTTC.